This T cell receptor (beta chain) was captured by sequencing in a study of T cell responses to AZD1222 COVID-19 vaccine. Trimming left V 5 bases short and J 0 bases short, with 10 bases between. The CDR3 covers 14 residues. Per germline, CDR1 MNHEY and CDR2 SVGAGI. Regarding the study as a whole: The CD4 TCRs associated with vaccination extended across spike and predominated at 160-218 and 743-854. The repertoires were collected only after the peak T cell response. Increased Spike-specific TCR breadth and depth were observed after two AZD1222 doses. Variant regions that are unmutated are reportedly the target of nearly half of spike-specific TCRs.

With respect to this clone: The target antigen is unknown.

Sequencing used immunoSEQ multiplex PCR; TCRdb keeps in-frame clones, though not all of them. The sample carries around 91,000 clones, roughly nine tenths recorded once. The material sequenced was peripheral blood, taken 28 days after the second AZD1222 dose. This receptor was identified in an adult who received the AZD1222 COVID-19 vaccine. The chain recombines TRBV6-5 with TRBJ1-1; D gene uncertain. CDR3 region: CASSPYLVNTEAFF. CDR3 coding DNA: TGTGCCAGCAGTCCATATCTGGTGAACACTGAAGCTTTCTTT.